Listed below are T cell receptor beta chains from one sample, sequenced in a study of tumor-infiltrating lymphocytes in primary liver carcinoma. TCRdb ran MiXCR on the multiplex PCR reads and lists one entry per CDR3 protein. The data show tens of thousands of distinct CDR3 sequences, with 70% to 90% seen just once and 35% held by the top ten. Sequenced sample: liver tumor tissue from sampling region 2. The receptor source for this set is a woman in her twenties or thirties with primary liver carcinoma and hepatitis B virus infection. Each CDR3 is given with its conserved first and last residue. Each record gives: CDR3 length, D gene, J gene, V gene, clone size, CDR3 DNA, CDR3 protein. A D gene is named only where the DNA matches it firmly. Part of the rows lack a size; the others show once, few, many or a class for expanded clones.

CDR3 length: 17; D gene: .; J gene: TRBJ2-3; V gene: TRBV5-4; clone size: .; CDR3 DNA: TGTTCCAGCAGCGTAGACACACACCCTCCACCCACAGATACGCAGTATTTT; CDR3 protein: CSSSVDTHPPPTDTQYF
CDR3 length: 14; D gene: TRBD1; J gene: TRBJ2-5; V gene: TRBV6-5; clone size: once; CDR3 DNA: TGTGCAAGCAATTACTCGACAGGGCTAGAGACTCAGTACTTC; CDR3 protein: CASNYSTGLETQYF
CDR3 length: 13; D gene: .; J gene: TRBJ2-7; V gene: TRBV4-2; clone size: .; CDR3 DNA: TGTACCAGCAGCCAGTACATGGCGTACGAGTGGTACTTC; CDR3 protein: CTSSQYMAYEWYF
CDR3 length: 13; D gene: .; J gene: TRBJ2-1; V gene: TRBV18; clone size: many; CDR3 DNA: TGTGCCAGCTCACCCCACTCGGGCAATGAGCAGTTCTTC; CDR3 protein: CASSPHSGNEQFF
CDR3 length: 14; D gene: .; J gene: TRBJ1-5; V gene: TRBV7-9; clone size: .; CDR3 DNA: TGTGCCAGCAGCTCCCGGGAGAACAGTCAGTCCCAGCATTTT; CDR3 protein: CASSSRENSQSQHF
CDR3 length: 12; D gene: .; J gene: TRBJ2-1; V gene: TRBV28; clone size: medium-sized; CDR3 DNA: TGTGCCAGCAGTTTTGATAGATTTGAGCAGTTCTTC; CDR3 protein: CASSFDRFEQFF
CDR3 length: 15; D gene: .; J gene: TRBJ2-5; V gene: TRBV29-1; clone size: .; CDR3 DNA: TGCGGCGTTGATATCGGAAGGGGAGTGTGGGAGACCCAGTACTTC; CDR3 protein: CGVDIGRGVWETQYF
CDR3 length: 14; D gene: TRBD2; J gene: TRBJ2-2; V gene: TRBV28; clone size: .; CDR3 DNA: TGTGCAAGCTATAAGCGGGGATATGGCAGGGAGCTGTTTTTT; CDR3 protein: CASYKRGYGRELFF
CDR3 length: 18; D gene: TRBD1; J gene: TRBJ2-7; V gene: TRBV4-2; clone size: .; CDR3 DNA: TGTGCCAGCAGCCAGGAACACATAGGACAGGGGGGACCACGCGAGCGGTACTTC; CDR3 protein: CASSQEHIGQGGPRERYF
CDR3 length: 14; D gene: TRBD1; J gene: TRBJ1-1; V gene: TRBV11-2; clone size: .; CDR3 DNA: TGTGCTAGCATATATACAGGGGGGATGGCTGAAGCTTTCTTT; CDR3 protein: CASIYTGGMAEAFF
CDR3 length: 14; D gene: .; J gene: TRBJ2-7; V gene: TRBV11-1; clone size: once; CDR3 DNA: TGTATCAGCAGCCTAGCGACGGCCTCCTACGAGCAGTACTTC; CDR3 protein: CISSLATASYEQYF
CDR3 length: 17; D gene: TRBD2; J gene: TRBJ2-1; V gene: TRBV20-1; clone size: .; CDR3 DNA: TGCAGTGCTAGAGACTCACGGGGGACTAGCGGGATCTATGAACAGTTCTTC; CDR3 protein: CSARDSRGTSGIYEQFF
CDR3 length: 13; D gene: .; J gene: TRBJ1-5; V gene: TRBV6-2/TRBV6-3; clone size: .; CDR3 DNA: TGTGTCAGCAATTACCGGGACAATCAGCCCCAGCATTTC; CDR3 protein: CVSNYRDNQPQHF
CDR3 length: 15; D gene: .; J gene: TRBJ2-7; V gene: TRBV11-3; clone size: .; CDR3 DNA: TGTGCCAGCAGCTTAGATCGGGACCTCTCCTATGAGCTGTACTTC; CDR3 protein: CASSLDRDLSYELYF
CDR3 length: 17; D gene: .; J gene: TRBJ2-3; V gene: TRBV5-4; clone size: .; CDR3 DNA: TGTGAAAGCAGCGTAGACGGCCACCCTCCACCCACAGATACGCAGTATTTT; CDR3 protein: CESSVDGHPPPTDTQYF
CDR3 length: 14; D gene: .; J gene: TRBJ1-6; V gene: TRBV5-6; clone size: .; CDR3 DNA: TGTGCCAGTAGCTTGACAGCACTGGGATCACCCCTCCACTTT; CDR3 protein: CASSLTALGSPLHF
CDR3 length: 18; D gene: TRBD2; J gene: TRBJ2-2; V gene: TRBV4-3; clone size: .; CDR3 DNA: TGCGCCAGCAGCCAAGTTCCGGCGGGAGGGCCGTGGGCCGGGGAGCTGTTTTTT; CDR3 protein: CASSQVPAGGPWAGELFF
CDR3 length: 20; D gene: TRBD1; J gene: TRBJ1-1; V gene: TRBV11-2; clone size: .; CDR3 DNA: TGTGGCAGCAGCGCTCGGGACAGGGGGCGCAAGAGGTGGAGTATCACTAAAGCTTTCTTT; CDR3 protein: CGSSARDRGRKRWSITKAFF
CDR3 length: 15; D gene: .; J gene: TRBJ2-7; V gene: TRBV11-3; clone size: .; CDR3 DNA: TGTACCAGCAGCTTAGACCGAGACCTCTCCTACGACCAGTACTTC; CDR3 protein: CTSSLDRDLSYDQYF
CDR3 length: 16; D gene: .; J gene: TRBJ2-2; V gene: TRBV11-2; clone size: few; CDR3 DNA: TGTGCCAGCAGCCCCGATCCTCAATTGAATACCTGGGAGCTGTTTTTT; CDR3 protein: CASSPDPQLNTWELFF
CDR3 length: 15; D gene: .; J gene: TRBJ2-1; V gene: TRBV4-1; clone size: .; CDR3 DNA: TGCGCCAGCAGCCTTAATAAGGGAACTTTTCATGAGCAGTTCTTC; CDR3 protein: CASSLNKGTFHEQFF
CDR3 length: 17; D gene: TRBD2; J gene: TRBJ2-7; V gene: TRBV6-5; clone size: .; CDR3 DNA: TGTACCAGCAGCCTCGCCGGGACTAGCGGGAGCTTCTACGAGCAGTACTTC; CDR3 protein: CTSSLAGTSGSFYEQYF
CDR3 length: 18; D gene: TRBD2; J gene: TRBJ2-7; V gene: TRBV4-3; clone size: .; CDR3 DNA: TGCGCCAGCAGCCAAGCTGCGACGGGGGGTCACATTAGCAACGAACAGCACTTC; CDR3 protein: CASSQAATGGHISNEQHF
CDR3 length: 14; D gene: .; J gene: TRBJ2-1; V gene: TRBV11-2; clone size: .; CDR3 DNA: TGTGCCAACAGCCGCGGGGGCCCCAATCCTGAGCAGCTCTTC; CDR3 protein: CANSRGGPNPEQLF
CDR3 length: 13; D gene: TRBD1; J gene: TRBJ2-7; V gene: TRBV2; clone size: .; CDR3 DNA: TGTGCCACGAGGAACAGGGGGTTCTACGAGCAGTACTTC; CDR3 protein: CATRNRGFYEQYF
CDR3 length: 13; D gene: .; J gene: TRBJ2-7; V gene: TRBV11-2; clone size: .; CDR3 DNA: TGTGCTAGCAACTTAGGCTCAAACTACGAGCTGTACTTC; CDR3 protein: CASNLGSNYELYF
CDR3 length: 14; D gene: .; J gene: TRBJ1-5; V gene: TRBV7-9; clone size: .; CDR3 DNA: TGTACTAGCAGCCACCGGGAGAACAATCAGCCCCAGCATTTT; CDR3 protein: CTSSHRENNQPQHF
CDR3 length: 15; D gene: .; J gene: TRBJ1-2; V gene: TRBV11-2; clone size: .; CDR3 DNA: TGTGCCAGCAGCTTAGATGGGACGGAATGGAGAGGCTACACCTTC; CDR3 protein: CASSLDGTEWRGYTF
CDR3 length: 15; D gene: TRBD2; J gene: TRBJ2-3; V gene: TRBV11-2; clone size: .; CDR3 DNA: TGTGCCAGCAGCTCAGGAAGCGGGATGGTAGATATGCAGTATTTT; CDR3 protein: CASSSGSGMVDMQYF
CDR3 length: 14; D gene: .; J gene: TRBJ2-3; V gene: TRBV2; clone size: few; CDR3 DNA: TGTGCCAGCAGTGATGAGAGGGTAATGGATACGCAGTATTTT; CDR3 protein: CASSDERVMDTQYF
CDR3 length: 14; D gene: .; J gene: TRBJ2-3; V gene: TRBV11-2; clone size: .; CDR3 DNA: TGTGCCAGCAGCTTAGATTATAGTATAGATACGCAGTATTTT; CDR3 protein: CASSLDYSIDTQYF
CDR3 length: 13; D gene: .; J gene: TRBJ1-2; V gene: TRBV20-1; clone size: .; CDR3 DNA: TGCAGTGCTAACGGACCTTGTAACTATGGCTACACCTTC; CDR3 protein: CSANGPCNYGYTF
CDR3 length: 12; D gene: .; J gene: TRBJ2-7; V gene: TRBV28; clone size: .; CDR3 DNA: TGTGCTAACAGCGACTCCTCCTACGAGCAGTACTTC; CDR3 protein: CANSDSSYEQYF
CDR3 length: 13; D gene: .; J gene: TRBJ2-7; V gene: TRBV11-2; clone size: .; CDR3 DNA: TGTGCCAGCTGCTTAGGCTCATACTACGAACAGTACTTC; CDR3 protein: CASCLGSYYEQYF
CDR3 length: 18; D gene: TRBD1; J gene: TRBJ2-7; V gene: TRBV4-2; clone size: .; CDR3 DNA: TGTGCCGACAGCCAGGAACACCTAGGACAGGGGGGACCGCGCGAGCAATACTTC; CDR3 protein: CADSQEHLGQGGPREQYF
CDR3 length: 16; D gene: TRBD1; J gene: TRBJ2-5; V gene: TRBV6-1; clone size: .; CDR3 DNA: TGTGCCAGTAGTGAAGGGGGCTGTCATCCGGAAGAGACACAGTGCTTC; CDR3 protein: CASSEGGCHPEETQCF
CDR3 length: 15; D gene: TRBD1; J gene: TRBJ2-1; V gene: TRBV24-1; clone size: .; CDR3 DNA: TGTGTCAACAGTGATTCCGGGACAGACCGTTGGGAGCAGTCCTTC; CDR3 protein: CVNSDSGTDRWEQSF
CDR3 length: 19; D gene: .; J gene: TRBJ2-2; V gene: TRBV6-1; clone size: .; CDR3 DNA: TGTGTCAGCAGTGAAACCCTTCCCTGGGGCGCCGCGAACACCGTGGAGCTGTTTTTT; CDR3 protein: CVSSETLPWGAANTVELFF
CDR3 length: 18; D gene: .; J gene: TRBJ1-2; V gene: TRBV6-1; clone size: .; CDR3 DNA: TGTGCCACTAGTGGACGATTCCTGGTCCTTAGATCTAACTATGGCTACACCTTC; CDR3 protein: CATSGRFLVLRSNYGYTF
CDR3 length: 15; D gene: TRBD2; J gene: TRBJ2-1; V gene: TRBV12-3/TRBV12-4; clone size: once; CDR3 DNA: TGTGCCAGCAGCCTGTCAGGGACTAGTGGACTTGAGCTGTTCTTC; CDR3 protein: CASSLSGTSGLELFF
CDR3 length: 14; D gene: .; J gene: TRBJ2-5; V gene: TRBV11-2; clone size: .; CDR3 DNA: TGTGCCAGCAGTTTTTTGACGACAGCCGAGACCCGGTACTTC; CDR3 protein: CASSFLTTAETRYF
CDR3 length: 15; D gene: .; J gene: TRBJ2-3; V gene: TRBV7-9; clone size: many; CDR3 DNA: TGTGCCAGCATAGATCTCCGGACGAGGGCAGATGCGCAGTATTTT; CDR3 protein: CASIDLRTRADAQYF
CDR3 length: 15; D gene: .; J gene: TRBJ2-7; V gene: TRBV4-3; clone size: .; CDR3 DNA: TGCGCCAACAGCCAAGATTTTCCAGGATCCTACGGGCAGTACTTC; CDR3 protein: CANSQDFPGSYGQYF
CDR3 length: 15; D gene: .; J gene: TRBJ2-3; V gene: TRBV19; clone size: .; CDR3 DNA: TGTGCCAGTAGTCCCCTAGGCACTTACACAGATACGCAGTATTTT; CDR3 protein: CASSPLGTYTDTQYF
CDR3 length: 15; D gene: .; J gene: TRBJ1-1; V gene: TRBV11-2; clone size: .; CDR3 DNA: TGTACCTACAGCTTAAAAAGAGGGAGGTTAAATGAAGCTTTCTTT; CDR3 protein: CTYSLKRGRLNEAFF
CDR3 length: 15; D gene: .; J gene: TRBJ2-5; V gene: TRBV10-2; clone size: .; CDR3 DNA: TGTGCCAGCACCCCATCAGTGGGCCTCCAAGAGACCCAGTACTTC; CDR3 protein: CASTPSVGLQETQYF
CDR3 length: 16; D gene: TRBD2; J gene: TRBJ2-1; V gene: TRBV7-9; clone size: many; CDR3 DNA: TGTGCCAGCAGCTCAGGGACTAGCGGATCTACGCGGGAGCAGTTCTTC; CDR3 protein: CASSSGTSGSTREQFF
CDR3 length: 11; D gene: .; J gene: TRBJ2-1; V gene: TRBV28; clone size: .; CDR3 DNA: TGTGCCAACTGTTCCTACAATGAGCAGTTCTTC; CDR3 protein: CANCSYNEQFF
CDR3 length: 12; D gene: TRBD2; J gene: TRBJ2-7; V gene: TRBV7-9; clone size: .; CDR3 DNA: TGTGCCAGCAGTCTAGTTGCGGGGGGGCAGTACTTC; CDR3 protein: CASSLVAGGQYF
CDR3 length: 16; D gene: .; J gene: TRBJ2-2; V gene: TRBV6-1; clone size: .; CDR3 DNA: TGTGCCAGCAGTGGACTTGGAGGAGCGAACACCGGGGAACTGTTTTTT; CDR3 protein: CASSGLGGANTGELFF
CDR3 length: 11; D gene: .; J gene: TRBJ2-2; V gene: TRBV6-1; clone size: .; CDR3 DNA: TGTGCCGGCAGTGACGTCGGGGAACTGTTTTTT; CDR3 protein: CAGSDVGELFF
CDR3 length: 15; D gene: .; J gene: TRBJ2-3; V gene: TRBV11-2; clone size: .; CDR3 DNA: TGTGCCGGCAGCTTAATAGCGAGAAGCACAGATACGCAATATTTT; CDR3 protein: CAGSLIARSTDTQYF
CDR3 length: 13; D gene: .; J gene: TRBJ2-7; V gene: TRBV28; clone size: .; CDR3 DNA: TGTGCCAGCTGCCAACAGCATGGTTTTGAGCAGTACTTC; CDR3 protein: CASCQQHGFEQYF
CDR3 length: 11; D gene: .; J gene: TRBJ2-5; V gene: TRBV7-9; clone size: medium-sized; CDR3 DNA: TGTGCCAGCAGATTTAGGGAGACCCAGTACTTC; CDR3 protein: CASRFRETQYF